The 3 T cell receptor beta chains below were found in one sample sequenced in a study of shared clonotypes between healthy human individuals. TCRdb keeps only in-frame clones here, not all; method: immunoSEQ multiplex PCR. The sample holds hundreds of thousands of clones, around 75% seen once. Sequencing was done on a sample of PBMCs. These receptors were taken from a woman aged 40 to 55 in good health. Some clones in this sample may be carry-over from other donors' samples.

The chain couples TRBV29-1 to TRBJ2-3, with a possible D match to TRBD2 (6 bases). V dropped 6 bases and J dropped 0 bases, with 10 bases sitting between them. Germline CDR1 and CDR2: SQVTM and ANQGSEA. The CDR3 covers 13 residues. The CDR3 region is CSVTGLSTDTQYF. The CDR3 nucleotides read TGCAGCGTAACAGGACTAAGCACAGATACGCAGTATTTT.

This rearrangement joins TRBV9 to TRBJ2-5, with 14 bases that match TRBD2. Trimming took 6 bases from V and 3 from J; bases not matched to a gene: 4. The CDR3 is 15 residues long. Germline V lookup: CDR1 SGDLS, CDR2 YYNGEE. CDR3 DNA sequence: TGTGCCAGCACCTCGGGACTAGCGGGAGAAGAGACCCAGTACTTC. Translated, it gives CASTSGLAGEETQYF.

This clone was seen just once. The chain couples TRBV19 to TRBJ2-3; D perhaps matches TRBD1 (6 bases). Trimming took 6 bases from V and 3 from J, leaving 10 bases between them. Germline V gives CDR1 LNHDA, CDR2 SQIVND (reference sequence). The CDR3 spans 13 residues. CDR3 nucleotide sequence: TGTGCCAGTAGGGACAGAGGAACAGATACGCAGTATTTT. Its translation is CASRDRGTDTQYF.